What follows are 15 T cell receptor beta chains derived from one specimen sequenced in a study of blood T cells in healthy people across ages. Through a sample-barcoded 5' primer and a J-beta primer mix, a second PCR was run for about 7 to 12 cycles. Each CDR3 protein gets one entry after TCRdb re-called the 5' RACE reads with MiXCR. The sample includes approximately 1,700,000 distinct CDR3 sequences, about two fifths of them seen just once. Sequences were obtained from blood. These receptors were obtained from a human donor in good health.

This chain joins TRBV7-2 and TRBJ2-6; D unclear. The length of the CDR3 is 14 residues. Germline assignment: CDR1 SGHTA and CDR2 FQGNSA. V lost 4 bases and J lost 4, with 8 bases in between. CDR3 in DNA: TGTGCCAGCAGCTCCTTCACGGGGGCCAACGTCCTGACTTTC. It codes for CASSSFTGANVLTF.

This sequence joins TRBV7-2 and TRBJ2-7; 13 nucleotides line up with TRBD2. Germline CDR1 is SGHTA and CDR2 is FQGNSA. V shed 6 bases and J 2 bases; nucleotides not matched to a gene: 13. The CDR3 consists of 18 residues. The CDR3 region is CASSFRTSGGLGTYEQYF. Here the CDR3 DNA reads TGTGCCAGCAGTTTTAGGACTAGCGGGGGTCTAGGGACCTACGAGCAGTACTTC.

This clonotype was recorded at least ten times. The chain couples TRBV9 to TRBJ2-7; 7 bases are shared with TRBD1. CDR3 size: 14 residues. V shed 3 bases, J shed 2 bases, and the junction held 5 bases outside the gene matches. Germline V CDR1 and CDR2: SGDLS, YYNGEE. CDR3 loop: CASSETGSPYEQYF. The CDR3 region has the DNA TGTGCCAGCAGCGAGACAGGGAGCCCCTACGAGCAGTACTTC.

The V and J genes are TRBV7-2 and TRBJ1-2; perhaps TRBD1 as D (6 bases). Germline CDR1 is SGHTA and CDR2 is FQGNSA. V dropped 5 bases and J dropped 7 bases, with 17 bases sitting between them. There are 14 residues in the CDR3. CDR3 nucleotides: TGTGCCAGCAGCCTAGGGGGGGGCGATACTGGCTACACCTTC. Amino acid sequence: CASSLGGGDTGYTF.

This clonotype was counted only a few times. V and J are TRBV29-1 and TRBJ2-3; D call uncertain. Trimming pared 6 bases from V and 4 bases from J, leaving 14 bases between. CDR3 size: 13 residues. Germline V gene lookup returns CDR1 SQVTM and CDR2 ANQGSEA. The CDR3 is CSVGRDPSDTQYF. In DNA form, the CDR3 reads TGCAGCGTCGGTAGAGATCCTTCAGATACGCAGTATTTT.

This clonotype was detected many times. The CDR3 nucleotides read TGTGCCAGCAGCTTGGGGAACATTCAGTACTTC. The encoded protein is CASSLGNIQYF. The V and J genes are TRBV12-3 or TRBV12-4 and TRBJ2-4, with unresolved D. V lost 6 bases to trimming and J lost 7 bases, with 7 bases between them. The CDR3 loop spans 11 amino acids.

This clonotype was counted between two and nine times. The chain is built from TRBV12-3 or TRBV12-4 and TRBJ1-5; no reliable D call. V gave up 6 bases and J gave up 0 bases, with 12 bases separating them. The CDR3 consists of 15 residues. The CDR3 DNA is TGTGCCAGCAGGCCGGGTACGAATAGCAATCAGCCCCAGCATTTT. This gives the protein CASRPGTNSNQPQHF.

The chain recombines TRBV24-1 with TRBJ2-4, with TRBD2 as a possible D gene (5 bases). With the DNA end fitting TRBJ2-7 better, the J assignment may be wrong. This CDR3 has 12 amino acids. Germline CDR1 is KGHDR and CDR2 is SFDVKD. CDR3 residues: CATEDRTHEQYF. The DNA of the CDR3 is TGTGCCACGGAGGACCGAACCCACGAGCAGTACTTC.

In this sample, this clonotype turned up a few times. The J gene is TRBJ1-1, the V gene TRBV27; D is unclear. The CDR3 totals 14 residues. V shed 4 bases and J shed 3 bases, with 12 bases lying between them. Germline loops: CDR1 MNHEY, CDR2 SMNVEV (reference sequence). In DNA form, the CDR3 reads TGTGCCAGCAGTTCCGGGAGTCCCCACACTGAAGCTTTCTTT. It encodes CASSSGSPHTEAFF.

V usage is TRBV29-1 and J usage is TRBJ2-1, with 8 positions matching TRBD2. The CDR3 runs to 16 residues. Trimming took 4 bases from V and 0 from J; bases not matched to a gene: 8. The V gene's germline CDR1 is SQVTM and CDR2 ANQGSEA. The DNA of the CDR3 is TGCAGCGTTGTTATTACGGGGGGGCGCTCCTACAATGAGCAGTTCTTC. Translation: CSVVITGGRSYNEQFF.

The chain uses TRBV5-1 and TRBJ2-1; 13 nucleotides match TRBD2. CDR3 length: 18 residues. Germline CDR1 is SGHRS and CDR2 is YFSETQ. The J segment lost 6 bases and the V segment lost 6 bases, leaving 15 bases of the junction unmatched. The CDR3 loop reads CASKSLTSGGPSSNEQFF. CDR3 DNA: TGCGCCAGCAAAAGCTTGACTAGCGGGGGGCCGAGTAGCAATGAGCAGTTCTTC.

The chain employs TRBV12-3 or TRBV12-4 and TRBJ1-2; tentative D call: TRBD1 (5 bases). This CDR3 has 13 residues. V lost 3 bases and J 5 bases, leaving 10 bases between the germline ends. For the CDR3, the DNA is TGTGCCAGCAGTTTTCAGGGATGGTATGGCTACACCTTC. This sequence encodes CASSFQGWYGYTF.

V usage is TRBV4-1 and J usage is TRBJ1-5; no firm D call. The ends were cut back, 1 base at V and 3 bases at J, with 16 bases in the middle. The CDR3 is 17 amino acids. CDR1 is MGHRA, CDR2 YSYEKL, per germline. The CDR3 nucleotides read TGCGCCAGCAGCCAAGCGGAAGGCGGGGTAATCAATCAGCCCCAGCATTTT. It translates to CASSQAEGGVINQPQHF.

The chain links TRBV10-3 to TRBJ1-2; no reliable D call. The V end was cut by 3 bases, the J end by 4 bases, with 9 bases between. The CDR3 sequence is 13 residues long. Germline CDR1 is ENHRY and CDR2 is SYGVKD. CDR3 protein: CAISDHKGYGYTF. The CDR3 bases are TGTGCCATCAGTGACCACAAAGGCTATGGCTACACCTTC.

This clonotype has more than one count but fewer than ten. The rearrangement links TRBV29-1 to TRBJ1-2; no definite D call. Germline CDR1 is SQVTM and CDR2 is ANQGSEA. Trimming took 1 base from V and 8 from J, leaving 11 bases between them. This CDR3 is 12 amino acids long. CDR3 sequence reads: CSVEGGVLGYTF. In DNA, the CDR3 is TGCAGCGTTGAAGGCGGGGTTCTGGGCTACACCTTC.